This TCR beta chain is drawn from a study of cytomegalovirus exposure and HLA in healthy donors. With regard to this clone: The antigen is unknown.

General study results and limits: TCR beta V segments were, for the most part, productive about 87% or about 30% of the time in an earlier analysis. The study labeled 150 to 200 TCR beta chains cytomegalovirus-associated.

PCR employed 60 Vbeta and 13 Jbeta primers. Method: immunoSEQ multiplex PCR; TCRdb's copy keeps in-frame clones and lacks some. This sample has some 130,000 clones, with roughly four fifths found just once. The length of the CDR3 is 17 residues. V was pared by 1 base and J by 5 bases, with 18 bases between. The germline gives CDR1 SNHLY, CDR2 FYNNEI. The receptor was derived from a boy younger than 10 in good health and CMV-seronegative. The sample comprised PBMCs. This chain connects TRBV2 to TRBJ2-1, with D perhaps TRBD2 (6 bases). CDR3 residues: CASSEDVGLGSDNEQFF. CDR3 DNA sequence: TGTGCCAGCAGTGAAGATGTGGGACTCGGATCGGACAATGAGCAGTTCTTC.